This T cell receptor beta chain derives from a study of blood T cell repertoires in COVID-19. V lost 4 bases, J lost 3 bases, and 1 base stayed unmatched. Per the germline V gene, CDR1 is SGHNT and CDR2 is YYREEE (reference sequence). The CDR3 is 13 residues long. Repertoires were generated with immunoSEQ multiplex PCR, while TCRdb's copy carries only in-frame clones and drops some. The table has more than 20,000 clones, around 86% seen once. The origin of this receptor is a human donor with active COVID-19. The donor label of this sample is uncertain. The J gene is TRBJ2-5, the V gene TRBV5-4; TRBD1 matches at 9 bases. Specimen: peripheral blood. The CDR3 DNA sequence: TGTGCCAGCAGCCGGGACAGGGAAGAGACCCAGTACTTC. Its translation: CASSRDREETQYF.